Included here is one TCR beta chain sequence, with context. This sample was taken from a study of blood T cell repertoires in COVID-19. Study information: COVID-19 samples, acute and convalescent, were from the United States, Italy and Spain. In each case, the material was cDNA or gDNA derived from T cells, B-cell-depleted T cells, or PBMCs.

Study processing details: Amplification of reference gene primers provided the estimated nucleated cell counts. Produced via immunoSEQ multiplex PCR; TCRdb's table is partial and in-frame only. V, J and clone size derive from that table, while D and trimming were established from the DNA sequence. The table includes 95,000 to 150,000 clones, roughly 88% detected once. This CDR3 has 11 amino acids. Germline V gene lookup returns CDR1 LGHDT and CDR2 YNNKEL (reference sequence). V lost 3 bases, J lost 4 bases, and 4 bases lay in between. Sequencing was performed on peripheral blood. This receptor was obtained from a man between 40 and 49 years old with acute or convalescent COVID-19. The rearrangement uses TRBV3-1 (or the pseudogene TRBV3-2) and TRBJ2-7; D remains ambiguous. CDR3 DNA: TGTGCCAGCAGCCAGAGTTACGAGCAGTACTTC. Protein: CASSQSYEQYF.